What follows are 9 T cell receptor beta chains derived from one specimen sequenced in a study of a mutant IDH1 vaccine in newly diagnosed glioma. Here immunoSEQ multiplex PCR was the method, and the copy in TCRdb shows in-frame clones only, minus some. The data show some 55,000 clones, 90% seen once. These receptors' antigens are unknown. Sample time point: week 5, during vaccination. Doses of 300 ug of mutant IDH1 20-mer peptide were given with topical imiquimod. The material was PBMCs, obtained from a glioma patient whose treatment included an IDH1 peptide vaccine. All receptors come from a woman aged 40 to 50 with glioma.

The chain joins TRBV4-1 to TRBJ2-3; the D gene is possibly TRBD1 (6 bases). Trimming took off 4 bases at V and 4 bases at J, with 18 bases between the two ends. This CDR3 is built from 16 residues. The germline gives CDR1 MGHRA, CDR2 YSYEKL. CDR3 sequence: CASSRKLQGEADTQYF. The CDR3 DNA sequence: TGCGCCAGCAGCCGTAAGTTACAGGGAGAGGCAGATACGCAGTATTTT.

The rearrangement uses TRBV6-6 and TRBJ1-1; tentatively, D is TRBD1 (5 bases). This CDR3 has 14 residues. V gave up 2 bases and J gave up 1 base, with 8 bases separating them. The V gene's germline CDR1 is MNHNY and CDR2 SVGAGI (reference sequence). The CDR3 loop reads CASSYGATNTEAFF. The CDR3 DNA follows: TGTGCCAGCAGTTACGGGGCTACGAACACTGAAGCTTTCTTT.

The V gene is TRBV29-1, the J gene TRBJ2-3, with 8 bases that match TRBD1. In germline, CDR1 is SQVTM, CDR2 ANQGSEA. Germline trimming cut 4 bases from V and 1 base from J; bases unmatched to any gene: 7. The CDR3 consists of 15 residues. In DNA form, the CDR3 reads TGCAGCGTTGCAGGGGGCATCTCTGGCACAGATACGCAGTATTTT. Translation gives CSVAGGISGTDTQYF.

The V gene is TRBV6-5, the J gene TRBJ2-7; no clear D gene. With 8 bases removed from V and 0 bases from J, the gap between germline ends came to 14 bases. This CDR3 region has 14 residues. Germline CDR1 MNHEY, CDR2 SVGAGI. The CDR3 coding sequence is TGTGCCAGCTTCGACGTCCGGACCTCCTACGAGCAGTACTTC. This sequence encodes CASFDVRTSYEQYF.

This sequence joins TRBV19 and TRBJ1-2, with D tentatively TRBD1 (5 bases). Germline-derived CDR1 and CDR2 are LNHDA and SQIVND (reference sequence). V lost 7 bases, J lost 6 bases, and 15 bases lay in between. The CDR3 is made up of 13 amino acids. The CDR3 DNA reads as TGTGCCAGTACCATCAGGGATTTAGATGGCTACACCTTC. It specifies CASTIRDLDGYTF.

This chain links TRBV19 with TRBJ1-4; 9 nucleotides line up with TRBD1. The CDR3 runs to 20 residues. V gave up 5 bases and J gave up 2 bases; unmatched junction bases: 18. Germline values: CDR1 LNHDA, CDR2 SQIVND (reference sequence). CDR3 bases: TGTGCCAGTAGTCCATGGGACAGGGAGTTTCGATGGCGGACTAATGAAAAACTGTTTTTT. Translated: CASSPWDREFRWRTNEKLFF.

This clone appeared a single time. The chain couples TRBV6-4 to TRBJ2-3, with D tentatively TRBD1 (5 bases). V lost 6 bases to trimming and J lost 5 bases, with 15 bases between them. This CDR3 is built from 14 residues. CDR1 and CDR2 from the germline V gene are MRHNA and SNTAGT. DNA of the CDR3: TGTGCCAGCAGCTACAGGATCTGGGGAGATACGCAGTATTTT. Translating gives CASSYRIWGDTQYF.

This clone was seen once. The rearrangement links TRBV6-1 to TRBJ1-4; no clear D. The germline V gene has CDR1 MNHNS and CDR2 SASEGT. The CDR3 extends over 13 amino acids. The V gene lost 4 bases and the J gene lost 4 bases, with 7 bases spanning the gap. The CDR3 loop is CASSAGNNEKLFF. The DNA of the CDR3 is TGTGCCAGCAGTGCGGGCAATAATGAAAAACTGTTTTTT.

The DNA of the CDR3 is TGTGCCAGTAGTATCGACTCACAGGGCGGCTACACCTTC. Residues: CASSIDSQGGYTF. The genes are TRBV19 and TRBJ1-2, with a tentative D call TRBD1 (6 bases). Germline V gene data show CDR1 as LNHDA and CDR2 as SQIVND (reference sequence). Trimming shortened V by 3 bases and J by 8 bases, and 13 bases separated the two germline ends. The length of the CDR3 is 13 residues.